The sequence of this TCR delta chain was determined in a study of gamma-delta T cells after stem cell transplantation. TCRdb reanalysed the RT-PCR reads via CATT. The sample lists around 1,400 delta-chain clones; roughly 15% were seen once. With respect to this clone: A far bigger clonotype differs at one base, so this is likely a read error. Additional DNA sequences in this sample encode the identical CDR3.

Per germline, CDR1 NSMFDY and CDR2 ISSIKDK. CDR3 length equals 20 residues. The chain uses TRAV29/DV5 and TRDJ1; D could derive from TRDD2 or TRDD3 (9 bases each). This receptor was taken from a human donor. It is not recorded whose cells these are; they may come from a transplant donor. What was sequenced was gamma-delta T cells. The CDR3: CAATFPSYHLYWGYAGKLIF. CDR3 DNA sequence: TGTGCGGCTACCTTTCCTTCCTACCATCTGTACTGGGGATACGCGGGTAAACTCATCTTT.